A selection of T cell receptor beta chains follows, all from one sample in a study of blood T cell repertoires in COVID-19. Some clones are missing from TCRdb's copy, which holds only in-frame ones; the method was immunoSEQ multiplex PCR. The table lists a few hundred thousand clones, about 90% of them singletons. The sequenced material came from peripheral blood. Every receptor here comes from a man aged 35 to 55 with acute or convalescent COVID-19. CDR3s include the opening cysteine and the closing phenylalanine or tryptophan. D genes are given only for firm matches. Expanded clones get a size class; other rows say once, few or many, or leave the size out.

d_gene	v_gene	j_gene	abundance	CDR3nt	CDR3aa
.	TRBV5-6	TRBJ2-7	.	TGTGCCAGCAGCTTGGAGCTCGAGCAGTACTTC	CASSLELEQYF
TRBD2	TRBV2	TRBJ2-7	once	TGTGCCAGCAGCCCCGCGGGGGGGCCGTACGAGCAGTACTTC	CASSPAGGPYEQYF
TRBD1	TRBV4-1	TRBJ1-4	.	TGCGCCAGCAGCCAAAGTCCGGGACAGGGTGCAACTAATGAAAAACTGTTTTTT	CASSQSPGQGATNEKLFF
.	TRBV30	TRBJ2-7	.	TGTGCCTGGAGTGCCGGTTACTCCTACGAGCAGTACTTC	CAWSAGYSYEQYF
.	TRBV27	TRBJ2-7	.	TGTGCCAGCAGCGTCGGCGGCGGGCGACCTGTCGAGCAGTACTTC	CASSVGGGRPVEQYF
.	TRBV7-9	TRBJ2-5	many	TGTGCCAGCAGCTCTTTCAGGGATGTTGAGACCCAGTACTTC	CASSSFRDVETQYF
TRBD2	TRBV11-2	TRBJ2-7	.	TGTGCCAGCAGCTTAGGGATGCGGGAGGTAACCTACGAGCAGTACTTC	CASSLGMREVTYEQYF
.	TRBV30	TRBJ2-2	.	TGTGCCTGGGGAACAGGGCTCCCCGGGGAGCTGTTTTTT	CAWGTGLPGELFF
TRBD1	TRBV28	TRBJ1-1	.	TGTGCCAGCAGTTTGTCGGACAGGGGAACTGAAGCTTTCTTT	CASSLSDRGTEAFF
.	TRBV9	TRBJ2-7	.	TGTGCCAGCAGCTACGAGCCCCTCTCCGAGCAGTACTTC	CASSYEPLSEQYF
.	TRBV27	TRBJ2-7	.	TGTGCCAGCAGTTTCGGAGGGGGCGCGTACGAGCAGTACTTC	CASSFGGGAYEQYF
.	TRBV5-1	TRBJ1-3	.	TGCGCCAGCAGCACGGGGGGCAGCCGGCAAAACTCTGGAAACACCATATATTTT	CASSTGGSRQNSGNTIYF
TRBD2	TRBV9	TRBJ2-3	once	TGTGCCAGCAGCTCCGGACTAGCGGACAGCACAGATACGCAGTATTTT	CASSSGLADSTDTQYF
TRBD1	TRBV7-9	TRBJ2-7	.	TGTGCCAGCAGCCGGGACAGGTTTGCGTACGAGCAGTACTTC	CASSRDRFAYEQYF
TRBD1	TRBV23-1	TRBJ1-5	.	TGCGCCAGCAGTCCCCCGACAGGGCGGAACAATCAGCCCCAGCATTTT	CASSPPTGRNNQPQHF
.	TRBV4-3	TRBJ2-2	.	TGCGCCAGCAGCCAAGAGTACAGCCGGCCAACCGGGGAGCTGTTTTTT	CASSQEYSRPTGELFF
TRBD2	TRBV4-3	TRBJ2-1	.	TGCGCCAGCAGCCAAGCCGGGACTAGCTGGTTAAGCTCCTACAATGAGCAGTTCTTC	CASSQAGTSWLSSYNEQFF
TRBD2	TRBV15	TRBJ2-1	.	TGTGCCACCAGCAGGCGGGGGGAAAAAAGCAATGAGCAGTTCTTC	CATSRRGEKSNEQFF
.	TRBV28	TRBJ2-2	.	TGTGCCAGCAGTTTCCCACCTTGGGACTTGCTGAACACCGGGGAGCTGTTTTTT	CASSFPPWDLLNTGELFF
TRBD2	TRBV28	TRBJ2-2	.	TGTGCCAGCAGTCCAGGGACTAGCGGGGTTTCTGGGGAGCTGTTTTTT	CASSPGTSGVSGELFF
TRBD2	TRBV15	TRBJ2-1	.	TGTGCCACCGGTCGCGGGAGAGATGAGCAGTTCTTC	CATGRGRDEQFF
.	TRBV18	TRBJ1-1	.	TGTGCCAGCTCTCGACAGAACATGAACACTGAAGCTTTCTTT	CASSRQNMNTEAFF
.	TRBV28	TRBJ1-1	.	TGTGCCAGCAGTTTATACTCCCAGGTGGGGGGGACTGAAGCTTTCTTT	CASSLYSQVGGTEAFF
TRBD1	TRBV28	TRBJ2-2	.	TGTGCCAGCAGTTGGACAGGGAGACTTACCGGGGAGCTGTTTTTT	CASSWTGRLTGELFF
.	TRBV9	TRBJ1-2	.	TGTGCCAGCAGCTCAACTAGACCGGGGTCTAACTATGGCTACACCTTC	CASSSTRPGSNYGYTF
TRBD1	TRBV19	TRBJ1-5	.	TGTGCCAGTAGTATATCAGGGGGGCTCAATCAGCCCCAGCATTTT	CASSISGGLNQPQHF
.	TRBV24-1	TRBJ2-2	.	TGTGCCACCCAAGCCCTGGACAGGAACACCGGGGAGCTGTTTTTT	CATQALDRNTGELFF
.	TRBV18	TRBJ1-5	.	TGTGCCAGCTCCCCTGGGGAGATCAATCAGCCCCAGCATTTT	CASSPGEINQPQHF
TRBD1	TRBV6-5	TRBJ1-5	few	TGTGCCAGCGAGTGGGACAGGGGAATCGAGCCCCAGCATTTT	CASEWDRGIEPQHF
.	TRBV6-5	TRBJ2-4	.	TGTGCCAGCAGTTACTCCGTTGCGGTAGCCAAAAACATTCAGTACTTC	CASSYSVAVAKNIQYF
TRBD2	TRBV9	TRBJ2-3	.	TGTGCCAGCAGCGTAGTTAGCGGGGGGTTAGGAGATACGCAGTATTTT	CASSVVSGGLGDTQYF
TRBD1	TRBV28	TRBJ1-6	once	TGTGCCAGCAGTTTAGCAGGGGGATATCGGGGGACCCTCCACTTT	CASSLAGGYRGTLHF
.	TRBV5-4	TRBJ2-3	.	TGTGCCAGCTCCGGGGACCCGGGGGCAGATACGCAGTATTTT	CASSGDPGADTQYF
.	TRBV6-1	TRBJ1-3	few	TGTGCCAGCAGTGAGGGGGCGGCGTACTCTGGAAACACCATATATTTT	CASSEGAAYSGNTIYF
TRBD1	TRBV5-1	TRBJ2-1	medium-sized	TGCGCCAGCAGCTTATGGGACAGAAACTTAAATGAGCAGTTCTTC	CASSLWDRNLNEQFF